This TCR beta chain was captured by sequencing in a study of cytomegalovirus exposure and HLA in healthy donors. This CDR3 is built from 13 residues. Germline V CDR1 and CDR2: SGDLS, YYNGEE. Trimming stripped 4 bases from V and 2 bases from J, with 9 bases between. Researchers ran the PCR with 60 Vbeta and 13 Jbeta primers. Sequencing used immunoSEQ multiplex PCR; TCRdb keeps in-frame clones, though not all of them. Among about 140,000 clones listed, over 8% were seen once. The receptor's source is a male donor in good health and CMV-seronegative. The rearrangement joins TRBV9 to TRBJ1-2; D gene unclear. The sequencing sample was made of PBMCs. The CDR3 loop is CASSSGDNYGYTF. CDR3 DNA sequence: TGTGCCAGCAGCTCAGGCGACAACTATGGCTACACCTTC.